These T cell receptor beta chains were read from a single sample in a study of identical twins. TCRdb re-called the 5' RACE reads with MiXCR, one entry per CDR3 protein. The table records around 570,000 distinct CDR3 sequences, more than 9% of them present only once. The data were also submitted as part of a second study, on yellow fever vaccine responses in identical twins.

Sequencing was done on a sample of PBMCs. Receptor source: a woman under 30 in good health. CDR3s include the opening cysteine and the closing phenylalanine or tryptophan. A D gene is named only where the DNA matches it firmly. Size is stated for part of the rows, as once, few or many counts, or as a class when the clone is expanded.

- | many | TRBJ2-6 | TRBV12-3/TRBV12-4 | TGTGCCAGCAGTTCTGGACAGCCGAACTCTGGGGCCAACGTCCTGACTTTC | CASSSGQPNSGANVLTF
- | - | TRBJ1-4 | TRBV3-1 | TGTGCCAGCAGGAAGACAGGTACAACTAATGAAAAACTGTTTTTT | CASRKTGTTNEKLFF
- | many | TRBJ2-7 | TRBV11-2 | TGTGCCAGCAGCTTAGTCCGGGCTAGCGCCTACGAGCAGTACTTC | CASSLVRASAYEQYF
- | few | TRBJ2-2 | TRBV21-1 | TGTGCCGGTGCAGGAGGGGTGGACACCGGGGAGCTGTTTTTT | CAGAGGVDTGELFF
- | many | TRBJ2-1 | TRBV7-8 | TGTGCCAGCAGCTTACCCCGAGAGTCGGGCGGCAATGAGCAGTTCTTC | CASSLPRESGGNEQFF
- | few | TRBJ1-3 | TRBV3-1 | TGTGCCAGCAGCCAAGATGGCGGAAACACCATATATTTT | CASSQDGGNTIYF
- | - | TRBJ2-3 | TRBV12-3/TRBV12-4 | TGTGCCAGCAGTTTTTCTAGCGTCACAGATACGCAGTATTTT | CASSFSSVTDTQYF
- | many | TRBJ1-1 | TRBV6-4 | TGTGCCAGCAACGAAGAACCGGGACGAAAAGCTTTCTTT | CASNEEPGRKAFF
- | few | TRBJ1-5 | TRBV29-1 | TGCAGCGTTCTGGTTGGCAATCAGCCCCAGCATTTT | CSVLVGNQPQHF
- | many | TRBJ2-3 | TRBV10-1 | TGCGCCAGCAGTGAAGGCAAAGACACCGTGGCAGATACGCAGTATTTT | CASSEGKDTVADTQYF
- | - | TRBJ1-6 | TRBV29-1 | TGCAGCGTTGAAGTAGGATCAAATTCACCCCTCCACTTT | CSVEVGSNSPLHF
- | many | TRBJ2-3 | TRBV5-1 | TGCGCCAGCAGCTTTTACAGGGAAGCAGATACGCAGTATTTT | CASSFYREADTQYF
TRBD1 | few | TRBJ2-7 | TRBV23-1 | TGCGCCAGCAGTCAATCAAGGGACAGCGCCTACGAGCAGTACTTC | CASSQSRDSAYEQYF
TRBD2 | - | TRBJ2-4 | TRBV5-6 | TGTGCCAGCAGCTTGGTCGCGGGGGGCGGCAAAAACATTCAGTACTTC | CASSLVAGGGKNIQYF
- | few | TRBJ2-7 | TRBV30 | TGTGCCTGGAGTCCCCTTCGGGGGGCTAACGAGCAGTACTTC | CAWSPLRGANEQYF
- | many | TRBJ2-7 | TRBV29-1 | TGCAGCGTTGGGGGGGCAGGGGGTAGGTACGAGCAGTACTTC | CSVGGAGGRYEQYF
TRBD2 | many | TRBJ2-7 | TRBV12-3/TRBV12-4 | TGTGCCAGCACCCTGGGGGGGGAGGGCAAATACGAGCAGTACTTC | CASTLGGEGKYEQYF
- | many | TRBJ1-5 | TRBV27 | TGTGCCAGCAGCCCCAATGGGGGGAATCAGCCCCAGCATTTT | CASSPNGGNQPQHF
TRBD1 | many | TRBJ1-2 | TRBV29-1 | TGCAGCGTTGTGGGACAGGGTACGGTCGGCTACACCTTC | CSVVGQGTVGYTF
TRBD1 | many | TRBJ2-3 | TRBV5-1 | TGCGCCAGCAGCCGGACAGGGGATACGCAGTATTTT | CASSRTGDTQYF
TRBD1 | - | TRBJ2-1 | TRBV6-1 | TGTGCCAGCCGTGCTCGGGACAGGGAGGAAAATGAGCAGTTCTTC | CASRARDREENEQFF
TRBD2 | many | TRBJ2-3 | TRBV5-1 | TGCGCCAGCAGCGCACTCGGACTAGCGGTGACAGATACGCAGTATTTT | CASSALGLAVTDTQYF